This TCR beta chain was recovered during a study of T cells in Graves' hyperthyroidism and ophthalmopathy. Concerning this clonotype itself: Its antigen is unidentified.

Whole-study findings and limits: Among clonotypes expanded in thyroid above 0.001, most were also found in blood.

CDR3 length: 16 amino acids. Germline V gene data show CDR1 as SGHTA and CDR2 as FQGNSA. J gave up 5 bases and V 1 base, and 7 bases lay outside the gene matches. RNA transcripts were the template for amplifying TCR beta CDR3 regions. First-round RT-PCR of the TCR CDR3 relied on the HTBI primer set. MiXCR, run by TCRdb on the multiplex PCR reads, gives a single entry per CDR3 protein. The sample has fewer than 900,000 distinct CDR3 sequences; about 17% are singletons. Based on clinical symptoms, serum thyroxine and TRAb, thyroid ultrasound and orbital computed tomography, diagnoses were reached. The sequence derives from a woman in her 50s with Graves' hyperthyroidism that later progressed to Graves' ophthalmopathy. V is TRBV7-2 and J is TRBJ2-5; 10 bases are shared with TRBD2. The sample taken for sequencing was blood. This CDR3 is CASSLGGSGGAETQYF. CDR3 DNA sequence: TGTGCCAGCAGCTTAGGAGGGAGCGGGGGGGCGGAGACCCAGTACTTC.